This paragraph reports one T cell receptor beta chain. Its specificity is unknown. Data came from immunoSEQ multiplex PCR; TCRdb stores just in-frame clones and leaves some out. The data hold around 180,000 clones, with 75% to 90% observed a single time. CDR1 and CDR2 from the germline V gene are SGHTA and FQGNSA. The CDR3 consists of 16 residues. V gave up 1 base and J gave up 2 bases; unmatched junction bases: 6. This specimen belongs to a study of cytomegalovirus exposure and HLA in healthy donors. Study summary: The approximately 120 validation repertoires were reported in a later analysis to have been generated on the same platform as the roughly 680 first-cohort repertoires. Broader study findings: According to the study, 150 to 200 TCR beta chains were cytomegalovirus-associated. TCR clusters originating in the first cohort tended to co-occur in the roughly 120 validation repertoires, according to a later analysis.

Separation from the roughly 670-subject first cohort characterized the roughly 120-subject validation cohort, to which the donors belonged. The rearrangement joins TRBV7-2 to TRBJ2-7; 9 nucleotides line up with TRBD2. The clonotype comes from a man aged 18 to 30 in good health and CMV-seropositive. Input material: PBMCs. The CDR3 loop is CASSLEWAGGTYEQYF. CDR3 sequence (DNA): TGTGCCAGCAGCTTAGAGTGGGCGGGAGGGACCTACGAGCAGTACTTC.